A single sample is the source of the 8 T cell receptor beta chains below, sequenced in a study of T cell repertoires in cytomegalovirus infection. MiXCR, run by TCRdb on the reads, gives a single entry per CDR3 protein. The table includes some 150,000 distinct CDR3 sequences, 23% detected once. The sequenced sample consisted of PBMCs. The receptors derive from a human donor in good health (CMV status not recorded). Some clones in this sample may be carry-over from other donors' samples.

This clonotype was recorded a few times. The chain joins TRBV20-1 to TRBJ1-2, with TRBD1 as a possible D gene (6 bases). Trimming removed 0 bases at V and 8 bases at J, with 16 bases between. This CDR3 comprises 14 residues. Germline assignment: CDR1 DFQATT and CDR2 SNEGSKA (reference sequence). The chain's CDR3 is CSARDLRTADGYTF. The CDR3, as DNA: TGCAGTGCTAGAGATCTCAGGACAGCTGACGGCTACACCTTC.

This clonotype was recorded a few times. J is TRBJ2-3 and V is TRBV6-5, with 7 bases fitting TRBD1. The CDR3 has 16 residues. CDR1 MNHEY and CDR2 SVGAGI come from the germline V gene. The trim removed 4 bases at V and 4 bases at J, leaving 11 bases unmatched. CDR3 sequence (DNA): TGTGCCAGCAGTTTTGGGGCAGGGGGATATCCAGATACGCAGTATTTT. This translates into CASSFGAGGYPDTQYF.

This clonotype has a count of ten or more. The chain combines TRBV7-2 with TRBJ2-1; D not certain. CDR1 and CDR2 from the germline V gene are SGHTA and FQGNSA. CDR3 length: 15 residues. V lost 1 base, J lost 0 bases, and 7 bases lay in between. CDR3 DNA sequence: TGTGCCAGCAGCTTAGTACTTGACTCCTACAATGAGCAGTTCTTC. Its translation is CASSLVLDSYNEQFF. Looking up the rest from reference TRBV7-2 and TRBJ2-1 gives the full variable domain: GAGVSQSPSNKVTEKGKDVELRCDPISGHTALYWYRQSLGQGLEFLIYFQGNSAPDKSGLPSDRFSAERTGGSVSTLTIQRTQQEDSAVYLCASSLVLDSYNEQFFGPGTRLTVL.

This clonotype was seen a few times. The genes are TRBV11-2 and TRBJ2-5; a possible D gene is TRBD1 (8 bases). This CDR3 contains 17 residues. The germline gives CDR1 SGHAT, CDR2 FQNNGV. Trimming removed 5 bases at V and 5 bases at J, with 24 bases between. Written as DNA, the CDR3 is TGTGCCAGCAGCCCCAACTGGACAGGGAGGGGGAGTGAGACCCAGTACTTC. This translates into CASSPNWTGRGSETQYF.

The chain couples TRBV12-3 or TRBV12-4 to TRBJ1-5; D call uncertain. V shed 4 bases and J shed 4 bases, with 5 bases lying between them. This CDR3 comprises 12 residues. CDR3 residues: CASSSNNQPQHF. CDR3 coding DNA: TGTGCCAGCAGTTCCAATAATCAGCCCCAGCATTTT.

This clonotype has a single count. This chain connects TRBV9 to TRBJ2-6; D is uncertain. Germline V gives CDR1 SGDLS, CDR2 YYNGEE. Between the trimmed V and J ends, which lost 0 bases and 4 bases, there was a span of 17 bases. The length of the CDR3 is 18 residues. The CDR3, as DNA: TGTGCCAGCAGCGTAGCTGGGCAGAGAAACTCCGGGGCCAACGTCCTGACTTTC. Protein sequence: CASSVAGQRNSGANVLTF.

The table lists this clonotype with many counts. The chain carries TRBV7-3 and TRBJ1-1, with D possibly being TRBD1 (6 bases). The CDR3 runs 13 residues. Germline CDR1 and CDR2: SGHTA and FQGTGA. Trimming took 5 bases from V and 0 from J, leaving 7 bases between them. The DNA of the CDR3 is TGTGCCAGCAGCGACAGGTTGAACACTGAAGCTTTCTTT. Amino acids: CASSDRLNTEAFF.

The rearrangement links TRBV27 to TRBJ1-6; D is possibly TRBD1 (6 bases). The V gene's germline CDR1 is MNHEY and CDR2 SMNVEV (reference sequence). Trimming took off 3 bases at V and 9 bases at J, with 18 bases between the two ends. The CDR3 contains 16 residues. The CDR3 loop reads CASSLALRGARSPLHF. CDR3 nucleotides: TGTGCCAGCAGTTTGGCGTTGAGGGGGGCTCGTTCACCCCTCCACTTT.